Shown below are 13 T cell receptor beta chains from a single sample sequenced in a study of CD8+CD57+ T cells in acquired aplastic anemia. Genomic DNA, serving as template, underwent TCR beta VDJ and CDR3 profiling. Via MiXCR, TCRdb re-called the reads, giving one row per CDR3 protein. The table includes more than 250,000 distinct CDR3 sequences, 70% to 85% detected once. Sequenced patients had shown CD8+CD57+ cell expansion by flow cytometry. The source material was sorted CD4+, CD8+, or CD8+CD57+ T cells (not recorded which) from PBMCs. The origin of the receptors is a human donor with aplastic anemia.

With respect to this clonotype: At one end, the junction sequence differs from germline, possibly due to a read error. V gene TRBV7-9 combines with J gene TRBJ2-3; D is unresolved. The CDR3 is 14 amino acids. Germline CDR1 is SEHNR and CDR2 is FQNEAQ (reference sequence). The CDR3 DNA follows: TGTGCCAGCAGCTTAGCGCCGAGTCGGCCCAAGCATTTTTTT. Amino acid sequence: CASSLAPSRPKHFF.

Comments on this clonotype: The CDR3 does not close with the conserved phenylalanine or tryptophan, likely indicating a read error. CDR3 in amino acids: CASSSGTRHEHFYTL. The CDR3 bases are TGTGCCAGCAGCTCGGGGACGAGGCATGAGCATTTCTACACCCTC. This chain links TRBV2 with TRBJ1-2; possible D gene TRBD1, 5 bases. CDR3 length equals 15 residues. CDR1 is SNHLY, CDR2 FYNNEI, per germline. Trimming took off 6 bases at V and 10 bases at J, with 24 bases between the two ends.

Details on this clonotype: A junction boundary mismatches the germline segment, possibly from a read error. The chain carries TRBV5-1 and TRBJ1-6; no clear D. Looked up from germline, CDR1 is SGHRS and CDR2 is YFSETQ. The CDR3 contains 12 residues. The DNA of the CDR3 is TGTGCCAGCAGCACTACCCACTCAATGAGCCACTTT. Translating it yields CASSTTHSMSHF.

Here the CDR3 reads CSAEPGGLHEQFF. In DNA form, the CDR3 reads TGCAGTGCCGAACCGGGGGGGCTTCATGAGCAGTTCTTC. This rearrangement joins TRBV20-1 to TRBJ2-1; TRBD2 aligns across 8 bases. The V and J ends lost 6 bases and 8 bases, in that order; junction bases with no gene match: 9. The CDR3 sequence is 13 residues long. Looked up from germline, CDR1 is DFQATT and CDR2 is SNEGSKA (reference sequence).

The V and J genes are TRBV29-1 and TRBJ1-1; TRBD1 is a possible D gene (6 bases). Trimming removed 3 bases from V and 1 base from J, with 9 bases in between. From germline, CDR1 is SQVTM and CDR2 ANQGSEA. The CDR3 loop spans 13 amino acids. CDR3 bases: TGCAGCGTTGATGAGGGGGGGAACACTGAAGCTTTCTTT. The encoded protein is CSVDEGGNTEAFF.

In DNA, the CDR3 is TGTGCCAGCAGTGGGGCTAGGGAGACGGAGTACTTC. Amino acids: CASSGARETEYF. The rearrangement uses TRBV7-9 and TRBJ2-5; D may correspond to TRBD1 or TRBD2 (5 bases each). V gave up 6 bases and J gave up 12 bases, with 17 bases separating them. Germline-derived CDR1 and CDR2 are SEHNR and FQNEAQ (reference sequence). This CDR3 has 12 amino acids.

The CDR3, as DNA: TGTGCCATCAGTGAATCGGCAGGAGAACAAATTAATGAAAAACTGTTTTTT. It is translated as CAISESAGEQINEKLFF. The chain combines TRBV7-2 with TRBJ1-4; D ambiguous. There are 17 residues in the CDR3. The V end lost 10 bases, the J end lost 4 bases, and 25 bases lay between the germline ends. The germline gives CDR1 SGHTA, CDR2 FQGNSA.

Comments on this clonotype: Without the conserved terminal phenylalanine or tryptophan, this CDR3 likely stems from a read error. The limits of the CDR3 on the DNA are not certain, so only TCRdb's listed CDR3 is given. The V and J genes are TRBV7-6 and TRBJ2-3; the table's D call, TRBD1, was not checked against the DNA. Termini included, the CDR3 measures 13 amino acids. CDR1 SGHVS and CDR2 FNYEAQ come from the germline V gene. CDR3 region: CASSFGHGTKETH.

On this clonotype itself: The junction does not match germline at one end; this may be a read error. V usage is TRBV19 and J usage is TRBJ2-3; D may be TRBD2 (6 bases). The CDR3 length is 15 residues. Germline CDR1 is LNHDA and CDR2 is SQIVND (reference sequence). The CDR3 DNA reads TGTGCCAGTAGTATAGCTACGGGAGCCGGCAATAAGCAGTATTTC. It is translated as CASSIATGAGNKQYF.

This clonotype was recorded at least ten times. The V and J genes are TRBV15 and TRBJ2-5, with D perhaps matching TRBD1 or TRBD2 (5 bases each). The CDR3 runs to 14 residues. V was pared by 1 base and J by 2 bases, with 8 bases between. The germline CDR1 and CDR2 sequences are LNHNV and YYDKDF (reference sequence). CDR3 loop: CATSRGGGQETQYF. The CDR3 DNA reads TGTGCCACCAGCAGAGGGGGCGGGCAAGAGACCCAGTACTTC.

The gene calls are TRBV2 and TRBJ1-1; no definite D call. V dropped 7 bases and J dropped 1 base, with 4 bases sitting between them. CDR1 and CDR2 from the germline V gene are SNHLY and FYNNEI. The CDR3 totals 11 residues. The CDR3 here is CASKWNTEAFF. As DNA, the CDR3 is TGTGCCAGCAAGTGGAACACTGAAGCTTTCTTT.

The rearrangement joins TRBV7-8 to TRBJ2-3; the match to TRBD2 covers 8 bases. V was clipped by 3 bases and J by 6 bases; unmatched bases: 5. The germline V gene encodes CDR1 SGHVS and CDR2 FQNEAQ. There are 14 residues in the CDR3. CDR3 coding DNA: TGTGCCAGCAGCTTTGCGGGAGGCGGCGATACGCAGTATTTT. It yields the protein CASSFAGGGDTQYF.

The chain carries TRBV9 and TRBJ2-7, with no clear D. The CDR3 runs 18 residues. Germline values: CDR1 SGDLS, CDR2 YYNGEE. Trimming shortened V by 1 base and J by 1 base, and 21 bases separated the two germline ends. DNA for the CDR3: TGTGCCAGCAGCGTACGGCCAGACACGCAAGCCCTTTCCTACGAGCAGTACGTC. Translation gives CASSVRPDTQALSYEQYV.